The 21 T cell receptor beta chains below come from one sample, sequenced in a study of cytomegalovirus exposure and HLA in healthy donors. Using immunoSEQ multiplex PCR, the repertoire was profiled, and TCRdb retains in-frame clones only, with some absent. The sample shows about 56,000 clones, nearly 90% of them seen only once. The sample taken for sequencing was PBMCs. These receptors originate from a woman younger than 35 in good health and CMV-seronegative.

This clone was seen only a few times. V is TRBV6-4 and J is TRBJ2-2, with 11 bases fitting TRBD2. This CDR3 comprises 16 residues. CDR1 and CDR2 from the germline V gene are MRHNA and SNTAGT. V lost 6 bases to trimming and J lost 3 bases; unmatched junction nucleotides: 6. CDR3 sequence: CASRVTSGGYTGELFF. The CDR3 DNA is TGTGCCAGCAGGGTTACTAGCGGGGGATACACCGGGGAGCTGTTTTTT.

A single count supports this clone. J is TRBJ2-7 and V is TRBV6-6; TRBD1 might be the D (8 bases). V was pared by 8 bases and J by 7 bases, with 18 bases between. Germline-derived CDR1 and CDR2 are MNHNY and SVGAGI (reference sequence). The CDR3 covers 13 residues. The CDR3 sequence: CASSQGGGREQYF. In DNA form, the CDR3 reads TGTGCCAGCTCACAGGGGGGGGGTAGGGAGCAGTACTTC.

The chain employs TRBV6-6 and TRBJ1-5; 8 nucleotides agree with TRBD1. V gave up 6 bases and J gave up 5 bases; unmatched junction bases: 6. The CDR3 covers 14 residues. Germline V gene data show CDR1 as MNHNY and CDR2 as SVGAGI (reference sequence). The CDR3, as DNA: TGTGCCAGCAGGCGACAGGGGTTGGATCAGCCCCAGCATTTT. Its translation is CASRRQGLDQPQHF.

The chain recombines TRBV4-3 with TRBJ1-2; D is possibly TRBD1 (5 bases). The CDR3 is made up of 14 amino acids. V was trimmed by 0 bases and J by 7 bases, leaving 12 bases between them. Germline V lookup: CDR1 LGHNA, CDR2 YSLEER. The CDR3 nucleotides are TGCGCCAGCAGCCAAGATCAGGGTGGATTTGGCTACACCTTC. Residues: CASSQDQGGFGYTF.

This chain uses TRBV6-6 with TRBJ2-6; D is unclear. The germline CDR1 and CDR2 sequences are MNHNY and SVGAGI (reference sequence). The CDR3 has 14 residues. V lost 9 bases, J lost 4 bases, and 13 bases lay in between. Here the CDR3 DNA reads TGTGCCAGTTCTTGGGCGCAAGGGGCCAACGTCCTGACTTTC. Its protein is CASSWAQGANVLTF.

The chain carries TRBV30 and TRBJ2-7; 9 positions agree with TRBD1. Germline V gives CDR1 GTSNPN, CDR2 SVGIG (reference sequence). After removal of 3 bases from V and 9 bases from J, the junction contained 9 bases not matched to a gene. This CDR3 has 13 amino acids. The DNA for the CDR3 is TGTGCCTGGAGGGTCACAACAGGGGGCGGGCAGTACTTC. It specifies CAWRVTTGGGQYF.

Comment on this clone: At one boundary the junction diverges from the germline segment, which might be a read error. The chain recombines TRBV2 with TRBJ2-2, with TRBD2 matching 12 bases. CDR1 is SNHLY and CDR2 is FYNNEI in the germline V gene. The CDR3 has 17 amino acids. The CDR3 protein is CASSQTSGRTKTGELFF. Here the CDR3 DNA reads TGTGCCAGCAGTCAGACTAGCGGGAGAACGAAAACCGGGGAGCTGTTTTTT.

This chain's CDR3 is CASSSTGTGNTIYF. As DNA, the CDR3 is TGTGCCAGCAGTTCCACAGGGACTGGAAACACCATATATTTT. The V gene is TRBV27, the J gene TRBJ1-3, with D possibly TRBD1 on 6 matching bases. With 4 bases removed from V and 2 bases from J, the gap between germline ends came to 9 bases. Germline V gene sequence: CDR1 MNHEY, CDR2 SMNVEV (reference sequence). This CDR3 is built from 14 residues.

This clone appeared once. The genes are TRBV19 and TRBJ2-1, with TRBD2 matching over 11 bases. The ends lost 4 bases at V and 4 bases at J; junction bases unmatched: 3. CDR1 LNHDA and CDR2 SQIVND come from the germline V gene (reference sequence). There are 15 residues in the CDR3. CDR3 region: CASSTGLAVYNEQFF. CDR3 bases: TGTGCCAGTAGTACGGGACTAGCGGTATACAATGAGCAGTTCTTC.

The chain employs TRBV20-1 and TRBJ2-1; 11 nucleotides match TRBD2. CDR3 length: 11 residues. Per germline, CDR1 DFQATT and CDR2 SNEGSKA (reference sequence). The trim removed 6 bases at V and 13 bases at J, leaving 5 bases unmatched. The CDR3 region is CSAPSGGFQFF. The CDR3 DNA sequence: TGCAGTGCGCCTAGCGGGGGGTTTCAGTTCTTC.

The chain is built from TRBV6-6 and TRBJ2-2; no definite D call. Per germline, CDR1 MNHNY and CDR2 SVGAGI (reference sequence). This CDR3 contains 14 residues. V gave up 7 bases and J gave up 8 bases, with 17 bases separating them. CDR3: CASTPDRLLGELFF. DNA for the CDR3: TGTGCCAGCACTCCAGACCGCCTACTAGGGGAGCTGTTTTTT.

The rearrangement joins TRBV18 to TRBJ2-3; TRBD1 is a possible D gene (5 bases). CDR1 and CDR2 (germline): KGHSH, LQKENI. V was trimmed by 1 base and J by 1 base, leaving 9 bases between them. The CDR3 spans 15 residues. CDR3 coding DNA: TGTGCCAGCTCACCACGAGGCAGGGGCACAGATACGCAGTATTTT. Translation gives CASSPRGRGTDTQYF.

The CDR3 spells CASILTRTGVSLYGYTF. As DNA, the CDR3 is TGTGCCAGCATCCTCACTCGGACAGGGGTCTCCCTTTATGGCTACACCTTC. This chain links TRBV11-3 with TRBJ1-2; TRBD1 agrees at 9 bases. Germline trimming cut 7 bases from V and 5 bases from J; bases unmatched to any gene: 17. CDR3 length: 17 amino acids. The germline V gene has CDR1 SGHNT and CDR2 YENEEA.

The V and J genes are TRBV29-1 and TRBJ2-1; 10 positions match TRBD1. Looked up from germline, CDR1 is SQVTM and CDR2 is ANQGSEA. The CDR3 runs 14 residues. V lost 3 bases and J lost 3; bases outside the gene matches: 2. The CDR3 DNA sequence: TGCAGCGTTGACCGGACAGGGGGCTACAATGAGCAGTTCTTC. The encoded protein is CSVDRTGGYNEQFF.

The chain carries TRBV19 and TRBJ2-2, with a tentative D call TRBD1 (5 bases). Germline V gives CDR1 LNHDA, CDR2 SQIVND (reference sequence). The CDR3 covers 15 residues. Between the trimmed V and J ends, which lost 1 base and 5 bases, there was a span of 11 bases. The CDR3 here is CASSIGTRGTGELFF. The CDR3 nucleotides read TGTGCCAGTAGTATAGGGACAAGGGGTACCGGGGAGCTGTTTTTT.

The genes are TRBV6-6 and TRBJ1-5; TRBD1 aligns across 7 bases. The junction had 9 bases not matched to a gene; V was cut back by 7 bases and J by 6 bases. This CDR3 region has 14 residues. CDR1 is MNHNY and CDR2 is SVGAGI in the germline V gene (reference sequence). This CDR3 is CASIDRENFQPQHF. DNA of the CDR3: TGTGCCAGCATAGACAGGGAGAATTTTCAGCCCCAGCATTTT.

This chain links TRBV9 with TRBJ2-2; 12 nucleotides match TRBD2. This CDR3 has 17 amino acids. Per the germline V gene, CDR1 is SGDLS and CDR2 is YYNGEE. Unmatched junction bases numbered 9, after V lost 5 bases and J lost 4 bases. The CDR3 DNA reads TGTGCCAGCAGGGCCGGACTAGCGGGATTGATCACCGGGGAGCTGTTTTTT. This codes for CASRAGLAGLITGELFF.

The chain employs TRBV21-1 and TRBJ1-2. TRBV21-1 is noted as a pseudogene. The CDR3 covers 14 residues. In DNA, the CDR3 is TGTGCCAGCAGCAGGAGTAACAAGGTCTATGGCTACACCTTC. This encodes CASSRSNKVYGYTF.

This chain joins TRBV15 and TRBJ2-1, with 9 bases that match TRBD1. J gave up 4 bases and V 1 base, and 5 bases lay outside the gene matches. The germline gives CDR1 LNHNV, CDR2 YYDKDF (reference sequence). The CDR3 sequence is 16 residues long. The DNA for the CDR3 is TGTGCCACCAGCAGAGGCGACAGGGGGGTTTACAATGAGCAGTTCTTC. Translated, it gives CATSRGDRGVYNEQFF.

The V gene is TRBV28, the J gene TRBJ2-7; D unresolved. Per germline, CDR1 MDHEN and CDR2 SYDVKM. The CDR3 extends over 15 amino acids. Trimming pared 5 bases from V and 1 base from J, leaving 15 bases between. The CDR3, as DNA: TGTGCCAGCAGTCCTCTAAGTCATCCTTCCTACGAGCAGTACTTC. Protein sequence: CASSPLSHPSYEQYF.

This sequence joins TRBV5-1 and TRBJ1-4, with 7 nucleotides matching TRBD1. J gave up 3 bases and V 0 bases, and 2 bases lay outside the gene matches. The germline gives CDR1 SGHRS, CDR2 YFSETQ. CDR3 length: 15 residues. The CDR3, as DNA: TGCGCCAGCAGCTTGGCCGGGACAGCTAATGAAAAACTGTTTTTT. Amino acid sequence: CASSLAGTANEKLFF. Full variable domain (rest looked up from reference TRBV5-1 and TRBJ1-4): KAGVTQTPRYLIKTRGQQVTLSCSPISGHRSVSWYQQTPGQGLQFLFEYFSETQRNKGNFPGRFSGRQFSNSRSEMNVSTLELGDSALYLCASSLAGTANEKLFFGSGTQLSVL.